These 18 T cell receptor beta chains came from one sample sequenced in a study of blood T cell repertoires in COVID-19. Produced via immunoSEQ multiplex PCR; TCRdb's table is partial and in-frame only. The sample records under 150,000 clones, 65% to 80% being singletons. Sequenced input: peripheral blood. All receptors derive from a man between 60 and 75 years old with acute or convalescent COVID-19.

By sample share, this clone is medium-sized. This CDR3 is CASSLEAAGNNYGYTF. CDR3 nucleotide sequence: TGTGCCAGCAGTTTGGAAGCCGCAGGGAATAACTATGGCTACACCTTC. The chain has TRBV28 and TRBJ1-2; tentative D call: TRBD1 (5 bases). Looked up from germline, CDR1 is MDHEN and CDR2 is SYDVKM. The V end was cut by 3 bases, the J end by 1 base, with 15 bases between. The CDR3 totals 16 residues.

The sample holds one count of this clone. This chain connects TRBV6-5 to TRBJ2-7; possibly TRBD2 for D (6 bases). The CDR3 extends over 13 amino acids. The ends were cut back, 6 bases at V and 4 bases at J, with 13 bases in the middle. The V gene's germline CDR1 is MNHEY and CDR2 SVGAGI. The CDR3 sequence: CASSGTGEYEQYF. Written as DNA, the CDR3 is TGTGCCAGCAGCGGCACGGGAGAGTACGAGCAGTACTTC.

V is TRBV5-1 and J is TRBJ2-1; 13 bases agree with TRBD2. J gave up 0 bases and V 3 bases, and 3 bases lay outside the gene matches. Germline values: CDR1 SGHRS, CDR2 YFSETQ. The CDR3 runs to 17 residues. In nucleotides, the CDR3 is TGCGCCAGCAGCTCGGGACTAGCGGGGACCTCCTACAATGAGCAGTTCTTC. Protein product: CASSSGLAGTSYNEQFF. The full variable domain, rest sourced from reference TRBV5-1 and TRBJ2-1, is KAGVTQTPRYLIKTRGQQVTLSCSPISGHRSVSWYQQTPGQGLQFLFEYFSETQRNKGNFPGRFSGRQFSNSRSEMNVSTLELGDSALYLCASSSGLAGTSYNEQFFGPGTRLTVL.

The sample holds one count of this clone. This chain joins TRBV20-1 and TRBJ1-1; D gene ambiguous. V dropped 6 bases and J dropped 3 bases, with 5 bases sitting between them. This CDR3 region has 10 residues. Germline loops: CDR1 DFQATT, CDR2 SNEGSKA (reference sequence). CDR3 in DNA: TGCAGTGCCGGGGACACTGAAGCTTTCTTT. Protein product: CSAGDTEAFF.

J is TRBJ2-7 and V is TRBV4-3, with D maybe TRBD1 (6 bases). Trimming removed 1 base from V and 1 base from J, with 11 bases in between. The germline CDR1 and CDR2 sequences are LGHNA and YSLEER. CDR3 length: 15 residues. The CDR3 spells CASSQAGGGSYEQYF. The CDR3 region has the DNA TGCGCCAGCAGCCAAGCTGGGGGCGGTTCCTACGAGCAGTACTTC.

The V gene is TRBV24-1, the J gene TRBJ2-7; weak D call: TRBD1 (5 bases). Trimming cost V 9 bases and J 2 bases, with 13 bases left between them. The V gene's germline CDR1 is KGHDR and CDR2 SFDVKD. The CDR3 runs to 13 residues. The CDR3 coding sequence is TGTGCCACCCAGGGCAGCGCTACCTACGAGCAGTACTTC. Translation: CATQGSATYEQYF.

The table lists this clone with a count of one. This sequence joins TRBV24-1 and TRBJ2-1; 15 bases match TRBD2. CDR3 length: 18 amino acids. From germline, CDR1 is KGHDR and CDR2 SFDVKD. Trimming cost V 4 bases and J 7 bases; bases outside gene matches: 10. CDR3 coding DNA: TGTGCCACCAGTGAAACTACCGGGACTAGCGGGAGGTGGAATGAGCAGTTCTTC. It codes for CATSETTGTSGRWNEQFF.

CDR3 DNA: TGTGCCAGCTCACCACCCCGGGGGATGAACACTGAAGCTTTCTTT. The encoded protein is CASSPPRGMNTEAFF. The chain employs TRBV18 and TRBJ1-1; TRBD1 might be the D (5 bases). Germline V gene lookup returns CDR1 KGHSH and CDR2 LQKENI. The CDR3 sequence is 15 residues long. With 0 bases removed from V and 0 bases from J, the gap between germline ends came to 8 bases.

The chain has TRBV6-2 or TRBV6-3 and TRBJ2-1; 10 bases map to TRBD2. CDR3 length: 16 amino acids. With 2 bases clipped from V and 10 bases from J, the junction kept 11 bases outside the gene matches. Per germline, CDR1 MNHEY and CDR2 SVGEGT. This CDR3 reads CASSYVPLAGAEEQFF. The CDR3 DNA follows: TGTGCCAGCAGTTACGTTCCGCTAGCGGGAGCGGAGGAGCAGTTCTTC.

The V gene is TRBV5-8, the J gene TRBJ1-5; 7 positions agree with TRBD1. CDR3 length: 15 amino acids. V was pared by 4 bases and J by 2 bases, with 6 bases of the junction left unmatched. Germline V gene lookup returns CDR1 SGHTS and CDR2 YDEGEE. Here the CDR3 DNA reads TGTGCCAGCAGCCCACTTGGGACAGGCAATCAGCCCCAGCATTTT. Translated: CASSPLGTGNQPQHF.

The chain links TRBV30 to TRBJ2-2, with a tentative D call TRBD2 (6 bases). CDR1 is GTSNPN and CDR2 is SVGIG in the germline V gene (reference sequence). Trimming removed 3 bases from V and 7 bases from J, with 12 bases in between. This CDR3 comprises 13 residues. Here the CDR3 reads CAWRVGGHGELFF. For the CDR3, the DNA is TGTGCCTGGAGGGTAGGAGGGCACGGGGAGCTGTTTTTT.

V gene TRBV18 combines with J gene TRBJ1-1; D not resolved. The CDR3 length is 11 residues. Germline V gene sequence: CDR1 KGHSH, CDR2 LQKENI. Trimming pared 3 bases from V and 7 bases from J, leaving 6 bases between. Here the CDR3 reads CASSPQDEAFF. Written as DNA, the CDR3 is TGTGCCAGCTCACCCCAGGATGAAGCTTTCTTT.

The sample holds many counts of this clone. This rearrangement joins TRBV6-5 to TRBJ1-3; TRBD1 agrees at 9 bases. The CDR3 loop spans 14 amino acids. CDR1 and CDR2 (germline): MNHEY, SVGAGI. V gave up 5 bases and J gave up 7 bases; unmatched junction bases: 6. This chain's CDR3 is CASSPGTGWNTIYF. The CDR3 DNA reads TGTGCCAGCAGTCCCGGGACAGGGTGGAACACCATATATTTT.

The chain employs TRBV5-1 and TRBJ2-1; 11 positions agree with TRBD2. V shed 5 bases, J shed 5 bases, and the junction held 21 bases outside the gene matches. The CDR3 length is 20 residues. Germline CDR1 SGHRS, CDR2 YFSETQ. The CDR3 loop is CASSVGRRAPGLAVNNEQFF. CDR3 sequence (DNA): TGCGCCAGCAGTGTAGGAAGGAGGGCCCCGGGACTAGCGGTTAACAATGAGCAGTTCTTC.

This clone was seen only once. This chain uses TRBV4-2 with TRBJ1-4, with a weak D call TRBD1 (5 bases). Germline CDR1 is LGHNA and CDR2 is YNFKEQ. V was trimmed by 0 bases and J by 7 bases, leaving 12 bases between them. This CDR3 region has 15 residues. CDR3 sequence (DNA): TGTGCCAGCAGCCAAGAAGAAGGGGTGGGTGAAAAACTGTTTTTT. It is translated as CASSQEEGVGEKLFF.

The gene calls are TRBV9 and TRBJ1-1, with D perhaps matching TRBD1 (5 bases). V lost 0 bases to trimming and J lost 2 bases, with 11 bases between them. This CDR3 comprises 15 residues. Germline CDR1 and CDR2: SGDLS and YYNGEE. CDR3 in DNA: TGTGCCAGCAGCGTAGGGTCAGGGACTAACACTGAAGCTTTCTTT. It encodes CASSVGSGTNTEAFF.

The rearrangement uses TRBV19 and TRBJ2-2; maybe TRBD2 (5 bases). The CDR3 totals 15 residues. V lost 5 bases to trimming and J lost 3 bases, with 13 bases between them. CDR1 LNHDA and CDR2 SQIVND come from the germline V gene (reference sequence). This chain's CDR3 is CASSRSRRHTGELFF. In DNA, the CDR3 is TGTGCCAGTAGTCGTTCAAGGAGGCACACCGGGGAGCTGTTTTTT.

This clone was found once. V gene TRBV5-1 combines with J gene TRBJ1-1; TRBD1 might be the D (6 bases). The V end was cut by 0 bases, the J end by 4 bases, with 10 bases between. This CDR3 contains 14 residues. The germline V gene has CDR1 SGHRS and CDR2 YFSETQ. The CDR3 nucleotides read TGCGCCAGCAGCTTGGGGACAGCCTTCACTGAAGCTTTCTTT. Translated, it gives CASSLGTAFTEAFF.